This T cell receptor (beta chain) was documented in a study of shared clonotypes between healthy human individuals (dated by TCRdb to 2018 to 2020). Some background on the complete study: A couple of women and a few men aged 18 to 49 years were included in the cohort. For each donor, three plates each were used for CD4 naive and CD4 memory, two plates were used for CD8 naive, and one plate was used for CD8 memory. Blood TCR repertoires of a handful of healthy adults were deeply sequenced to estimate repertoire size and the extent of clonotype sharing between individuals. Different laboratories and diverse techniques were used to prepare libraries and sequence TCR repertoires, to increase sequencing depth and limit assay-specific biases. Each donor's leukapheresis produced roughly between about 0.9 and 9.5 billion PBMCs. The research as a whole found: Pairwise subsampling led to the expectation that sequencing depth would affect the degree of clonotype sharing among donors. Estimated clonotype richness was generally larger for naive than for memory subsets. Sharing across several donors was observed for 5% to 6.5% of naive CD4, over 3% of naive CD8, about 2.5% of memory CD4, and roughly 0.4% of memory CD8 clonotypes. Sampling was restricted to blood, and TCR repertoires in tissues likely differ from the TCR repertoires found in blood. The small number of donors limited the genetic and exposure-history diversity represented. Clonotypes shared by all four sorted-subset donors showed higher generation probabilities than non-shared clonotypes. Rarefaction of sorted-subset datasets indicated incomplete sequencing despite the large sequencing depth.

Using the deep immunoSEQ assay, multiplex PCR amplified TCR CDR3 regions from genomic DNA. For each cell subset, the extracted genomic DNA was distributed evenly across all wells of several immunoSEQ 96-well plates, and each plate served as one replicate. For sorted subsets, around 200 ng genomic DNA, equal to 30,000 or so T cell genomes, was loaded into each replicate PCR. Purified libraries were measured with a Qubit 3.0 fluorometer, size-checked on a Bioanalyzer 2100, and measured again with the KAPA Library Quantification kit. A separate single-read 150-cycle Illumina NextSeq 550 flow cell was used to sequence each immunoSEQ 96-well plate. Concerning the study's data processing: Because the immunoSEQ output included only junctional sequences and no quality scores, the filtering could not be the same as the filtering used for full-length reads. Sequences were annotated with PyIR, a Python wrapper for IgBLAST v1.9, using IMGT germline references to assign V/J genes and CDR3. Reads were filtered out if the reads had weak V/J assignments (E-value above 1e-6), no CDR3, stop codons, out-of-frame junctions, or ambiguous translated residues. A V3J clonotype was defined by an identical inferred V gene, J gene, and CDR3 amino acid sequence. Percentage overlap between repertoires was calculated by dividing the number of shared unique clonotypes by the size of the smaller repertoire. Three approaches were used to assess repertoire richness: RTK rarefaction, the Chao1 estimator, and Recon v2.1 estimates of unobserved clonotypes. OLGA was used to compute generation probabilities for all TCRbeta clonotypes that the gDNA method yielded from a few donors. TCRdb provides this immuneACCESS table in a form limited to in-frame rearrangements. Some clones are lacking; in checked studies, under half of them reflect an unresolved V gene, and why the rest are absent is not known. D and trimming come from the DNA, and the V and J calls and clone size come from that table. The sample includes over 800,000 clones, with 80% to 95% observed a single time. The top ten clonotypes cover more than 20% of the sample.

For the CD8 naive samples, CD45RO-negative cells were positively selected for CCR7, yielding a CD45RA+CCR7+ population from which TemRA cells were excluded. The donors were healthy, HIV-negative adults with no recently reported acute infections or vaccinations. Only Caucasian adults living in Nashville, Tennessee, USA were represented among the donors. After blood collection by leukapheresis, PBMCs were isolated using Ficoll-Histopaque density gradient centrifugation and then cryopreserved in the vapor phase of liquid nitrogen. Purity and quantity of every magnetically sorted T cell population were checked by analytical flow cytometry. From each sorted fraction, genomic DNA was isolated and quantified by UV absorbance on a Nanodrop 2000c. Its CDR3 holds 16 amino acids, cysteine through phenylalanine. The kept DNA is CDR3 alone, 48 bases in frame from the first base. The germline ends are 15 bases apart after V is trimmed by 6 bases and J by 0 bases. From the germline V gene (reference sequence), CDR1 is PRHDT and CDR2 is FYEKMQ.

On this clone itself: The antigen this receptor binds is unknown. Per-nucleotide qualities are absent, and no much larger clonotype sits a single base away.

Input material: naive CD8+ T cells sorted from blood. What this sample's cell subset or site label stands for: CD45RA+CCR7+. The sequence was obtained from a young man in good health. The V and J genes are TRBV13 and TRBJ2-1; confidence is insufficient to name the D gene. The base sequence is TGTGCCAGCAGGGAAGAAAGCCTACGCTCCTACAATGAGCAGTTCTTC. It encodes CASREESLRSYNEQFF. Full variable domain (CDR3 extended with the reference TRBV13 and TRBJ2-1 proteins): AAGVIQSPRHLIKEKRETATLKCYPIPRHDTVYWYQQGPGQDPQFLISFYEKMQSDKGSIPDRFSAQQFSDYHSELNMSSLELGDSALYFCASREESLRSYNEQFFGPGTRLTVL.